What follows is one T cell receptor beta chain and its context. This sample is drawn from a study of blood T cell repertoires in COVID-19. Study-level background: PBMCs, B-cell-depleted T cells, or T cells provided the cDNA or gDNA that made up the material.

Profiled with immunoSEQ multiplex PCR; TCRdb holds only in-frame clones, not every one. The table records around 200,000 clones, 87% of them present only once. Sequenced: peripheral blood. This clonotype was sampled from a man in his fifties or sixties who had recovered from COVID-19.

The chain's CDR3 is CASSESLQGTGELFF. The CDR3 bases are TGTGCCAGCAGTGAGTCTCTCCAGGGCACCGGGGAGCTGTTTTTT. The rearrangement joins TRBV2 to TRBJ2-2; D perhaps matches TRBD1 (5 bases). Trimming took 3 bases from V and 4 from J, leaving 12 bases between them. The length of the CDR3 is 15 residues. Germline values: CDR1 SNHLY, CDR2 FYNNEI.